The rows below give T cell receptor beta chains drawn from one sample of a study of Ad26.COV2.S vaccination and SARS-CoV-2 variants. Profiled with immunoSEQ multiplex PCR; TCRdb holds only in-frame clones, not every one. The top ten hold about 5% of the sample, which has over 110,000 clones, roughly 89% seen once. This specimen was peripheral blood, taken after recovery from COVID-19. The source of these receptors is a human donor who had recovered from COVID-19. Both conserved end residues are part of each CDR3. Each record gives: D gene, CDR3 length, J gene, clone size, V gene, CDR3 DNA, CDR3 protein. The D gene is left open where the match is weak. The size field is filled for only some rows; it gives once, few, many or a size class.

>-|15|TRBJ1-2|-|TRBV6-5
TGTGCCAGCAGACTTCGCGGGGGCGCGGGGTATGGCTACACCTTC
CASRLRGGAGYGYTF
>-|11|TRBJ1-5|few|TRBV28
TGTGCCAGCCGAGGGGGGCCGCCCCAGCATTTT
CASRGGPPQHF
>-|14|TRBJ1-5|-|TRBV30
TGTGCCTGGGACAGCCCCTATAGCAATCAGCCCCAGCATTTT
CAWDSPYSNQPQHF
>-|16|TRBJ1-2|-|TRBV27
TGTGCCAGCAGTCCACCTACCGGGACCGGCCCTAGGGGCTACACCTTC
CASSPPTGTGPRGYTF
>-|15|TRBJ2-2|-|TRBV27
TGTGCCAGCTCATCCGAGAACGTCCTCTCCGGGGAGCTGTTTTTT
CASSSENVLSGELFF
>TRBD1|15|TRBJ1-5|few|TRBV19
TGTGCCAGTAGACAGGGGCCTTATAGCAATCAGCCCCAGCATTTT
CASRQGPYSNQPQHF
>-|13|TRBJ1-2|-|TRBV9
TGTGCCAGCAGCGCGGGACTCTACTATGGCTACACCTTC
CASSAGLYYGYTF
>-|14|TRBJ1-6|-|TRBV6-5
TGTGCCAGCAGCCCGACAGGTGGGAATTCACCCCTCCACTTT
CASSPTGGNSPLHF
>-|15|TRBJ1-1|-|TRBV3-1/TRBV3-2
TGTGCCAGCAGCCAAGACGGGTGGGGGAACACTGAAGCTTTCTTT
CASSQDGWGNTEAFF
>-|14|TRBJ1-6|-|TRBV3-1/TRBV3-2
TGTGCCAGCAGCCACGAACAGGGAAATTCACCCCTCCACTTT
CASSHEQGNSPLHF
>-|15|TRBJ2-1|-|TRBV4-3
TGCGCCAGCAGCCAAGATAGGACAACTACAGATGAGCAGTTCTTC
CASSQDRTTTDEQFF